The present T cell receptor (beta chain) was sequenced within a study of patients and donors after allogeneic stem cell transplantation. The ends lost 5 bases at V and 9 bases at J; junction bases unmatched: 7. In germline, CDR1 is SGHNT, CDR2 YENEEA. The CDR3 extends over 14 amino acids. TCRdb processed the RT-PCR reads anew with MiXCR; each CDR3 protein has one entry. The table records about a million distinct CDR3 sequences, 15% to 20% of them present only once. The specimen sequenced was blood, either unsorted or a sorted T cell fraction (not recorded which). J is TRBJ2-1 and V is TRBV11-3; 10 bases are a match to TRBD2. This TCR was sampled from a human donor who was either an allogeneic HSCT recipient or a stem cell or donor lymphocyte infusion donor (not recorded which). It is not recorded whose cells these are; they may come from a transplant donor. CDR3 sequence (DNA): TGTGCCAGCAGCCTAGCGGGAGATCGGGGTGAGCAGTTCTTC. It translates to CASSLAGDRGEQFF.